Listed below are T cell receptor beta chains from one sample, sequenced in a study of blood T cell repertoires in COVID-19. Clones were read by immunoSEQ multiplex PCR, and TCRdb kept only the in-frame ones, dropping some. The sample has around 150,000 clones, approximately 88% seen once; the top ten hold around 4.6%. Material: peripheral blood. These receptors came from a human donor in a cohort sampled during active COVID-19. CDR3s include the opening cysteine and the closing phenylalanine or tryptophan. D genes are given only for firm matches. Some rows have no size entry. The others give once, few or many, or a class for an expanded clone.

- TRBJ2-2 TRBV7-9 - TGTGCCAGCAGCCTACAGGTCACCGGGGAGCTGTTTTTT CASSLQVTGELFF
- TRBJ2-1 TRBV5-1 TRBD1 TGCGCCAGCAGCTTGGCGACAGGGGCTCCTCAGCAGTTCTTC CASSLATGAPQQFF
- TRBJ1-4 TRBV7-2 - TGTGCCAGCAGCTTAGCGACAGGCTTTGGTGGAAAACTGTTTTTT CASSLATGFGGKLFF
- TRBJ2-2 TRBV5-1 TRBD1 TGCGCCAGCAGCCTAGCCCCGGGACAGGGAAGGGGGACCACCGGGGAGCTGTTTTTT CASSLAPGQGRGTTGELFF
- TRBJ2-5 TRBV2 - TGTGCCAGCAGACCCGGGGTGCCAGAGACCCAGTACTTC CASRPGVPETQYF
- TRBJ1-2 TRBV19 TRBD1 TGTGCCAGCGCCCCGGGACAGGGAAACTATGGCTACACCTTC CASAPGQGNYGYTF
- TRBJ2-1 TRBV6-2/TRBV6-3 - TGTGCCAGCAGTTACCAACCCGGGGCCTACAATGAGCAGTTCTTC CASSYQPGAYNEQFF
- TRBJ2-6 TRBV11-2 - TGTGCCAGCAGCTTATTAATATGGCAGGGGAAAACTGGGGCCAACGTCCTGACTTTC CASSLLIWQGKTGANVLTF
- TRBJ2-7 TRBV6-1 - TGTGCCAGCAGTGAAGAACAGCTCTACGAGCAGTACTTC CASSEEQLYEQYF
once TRBJ2-7 TRBV10-3 TRBD2 TGTGCCATCATGCGAGCGGGGTCCTACGAGCAGTACTTC CAIMRAGSYEQYF